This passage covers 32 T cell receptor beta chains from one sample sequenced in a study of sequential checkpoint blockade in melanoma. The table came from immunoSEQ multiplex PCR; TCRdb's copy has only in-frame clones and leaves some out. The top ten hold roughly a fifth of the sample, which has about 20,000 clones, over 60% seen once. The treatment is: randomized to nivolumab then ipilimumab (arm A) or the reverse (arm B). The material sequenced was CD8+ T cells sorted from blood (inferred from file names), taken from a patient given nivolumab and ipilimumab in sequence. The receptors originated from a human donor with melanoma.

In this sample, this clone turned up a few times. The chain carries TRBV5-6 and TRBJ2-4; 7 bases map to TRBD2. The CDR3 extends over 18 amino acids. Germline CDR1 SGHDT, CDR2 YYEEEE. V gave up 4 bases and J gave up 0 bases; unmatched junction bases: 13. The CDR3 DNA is TGTGCCAGCAGCCTGGGAGGGCTAGTCGGAGGAGCCAAAAACATTCAGTACTTC. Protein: CASSLGGLVGGAKNIQYF.

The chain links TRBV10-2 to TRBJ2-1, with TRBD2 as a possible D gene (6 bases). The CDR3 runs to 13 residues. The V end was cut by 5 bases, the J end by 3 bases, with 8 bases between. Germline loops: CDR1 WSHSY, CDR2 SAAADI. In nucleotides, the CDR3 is TGCGCCAGCAGTCGGGGACTCTACAATGAGCAGTTCTTC. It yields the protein CASSRGLYNEQFF.

The DNA for the CDR3 is TGTGCCAGCAGTGAGGGGACAGGGGACCCGACCCAGCATTTT. It specifies CASSEGTGDPTQHF. The rearrangement joins TRBV25-1 to TRBJ1-5; TRBD1 matches at 10 bases. After removal of 3 bases from V and 11 bases from J, the junction contained 7 bases not matched to a gene. Looked up from germline, CDR1 is MGHDK and CDR2 is SYGVNS. The CDR3 contains 14 residues.

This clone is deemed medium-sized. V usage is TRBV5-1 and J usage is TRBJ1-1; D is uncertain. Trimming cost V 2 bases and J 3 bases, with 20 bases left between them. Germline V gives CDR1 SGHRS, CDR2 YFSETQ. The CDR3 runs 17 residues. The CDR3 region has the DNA TGCGCCAGCAGCTTTATTTTGCGGGTAGGGCCCGACACTGAAGCTTTCTTT. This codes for CASSFILRVGPDTEAFF.

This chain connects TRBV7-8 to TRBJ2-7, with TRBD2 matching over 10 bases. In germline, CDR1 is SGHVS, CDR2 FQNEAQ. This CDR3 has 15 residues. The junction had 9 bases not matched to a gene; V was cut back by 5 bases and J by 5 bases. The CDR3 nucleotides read TGTGCCAGCAGCAGCGGGGGGGGAGTATGGAACGAGCAGTACTTC. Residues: CASSSGGGVWNEQYF.

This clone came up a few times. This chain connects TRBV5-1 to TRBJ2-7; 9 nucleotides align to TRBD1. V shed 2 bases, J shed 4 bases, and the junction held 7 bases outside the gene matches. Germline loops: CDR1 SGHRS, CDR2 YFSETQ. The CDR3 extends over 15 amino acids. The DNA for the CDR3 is TGCGCCAGCAGCTTTGGGACAGGGACCCTTTACGAGCAGTACTTC. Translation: CASSFGTGTLYEQYF.

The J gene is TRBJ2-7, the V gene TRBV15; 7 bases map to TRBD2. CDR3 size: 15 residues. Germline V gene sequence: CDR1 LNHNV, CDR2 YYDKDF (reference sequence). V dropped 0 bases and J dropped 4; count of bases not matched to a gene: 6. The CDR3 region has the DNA TGTGCCACCAGCAGAGATAGAACTAGCGTGTACGAGCAGTACTTC. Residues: CATSRDRTSVYEQYF. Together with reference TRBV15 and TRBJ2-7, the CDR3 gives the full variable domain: DAMVIQNPRYQVTQFGKPVTLSCSQTLNHNVMYWYQQKSSQAPKLLFHYYDKDFNNEADTPDNFQSRRPNTSFCFLDIRSPGLGDTAMYLCATSRDRTSVYEQYFGPGTRLTVT.

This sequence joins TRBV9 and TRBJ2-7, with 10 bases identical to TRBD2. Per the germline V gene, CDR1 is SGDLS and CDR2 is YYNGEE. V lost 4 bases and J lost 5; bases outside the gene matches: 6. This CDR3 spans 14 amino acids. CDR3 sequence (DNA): TGTGCCAGCAGCTTAAAACTAGCGGGAAACGAGCAGTACTTC. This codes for CASSLKLAGNEQYF.

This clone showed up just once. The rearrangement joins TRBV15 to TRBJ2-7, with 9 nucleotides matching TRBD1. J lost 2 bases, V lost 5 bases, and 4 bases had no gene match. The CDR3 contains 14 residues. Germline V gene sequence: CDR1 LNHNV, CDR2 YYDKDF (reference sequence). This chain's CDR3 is CATSAGQGPYEQYF. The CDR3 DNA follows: TGTGCCACCAGCGCGGGACAGGGACCCTACGAGCAGTACTTC.

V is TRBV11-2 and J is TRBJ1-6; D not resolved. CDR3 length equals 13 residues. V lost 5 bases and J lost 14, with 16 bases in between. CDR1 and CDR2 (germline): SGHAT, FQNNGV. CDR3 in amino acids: CASSTPPYGALHF. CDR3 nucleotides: TGTGCCAGCAGCACACCACCCTACGGGGCCCTCCACTTT.

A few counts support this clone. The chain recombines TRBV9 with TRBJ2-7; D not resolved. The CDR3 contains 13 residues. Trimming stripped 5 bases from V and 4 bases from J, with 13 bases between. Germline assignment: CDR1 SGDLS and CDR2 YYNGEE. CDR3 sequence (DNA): TGTGCCAGCAGTTTACTTCGTGGTTACGAGCAGTACTTC. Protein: CASSLLRGYEQYF.

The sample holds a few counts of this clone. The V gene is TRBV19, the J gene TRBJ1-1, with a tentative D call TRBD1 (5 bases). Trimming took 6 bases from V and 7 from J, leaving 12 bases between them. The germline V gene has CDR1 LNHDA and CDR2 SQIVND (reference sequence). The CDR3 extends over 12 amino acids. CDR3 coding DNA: TGTGCCAGTAGGTCGGGGGTTATTGAAGCTTTCTTT. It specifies CASRSGVIEAFF. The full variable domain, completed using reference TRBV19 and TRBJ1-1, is DGGITQSPKYLFRKEGQNVTLSCEQNLNHDAMYWYRQDPGQGLRLIYYSQIVNDFQKGDIAEGYSVSREKKESFPLTVTSAQKNPTAFYLCASRSGVIEAFFGQGTRLTVV.

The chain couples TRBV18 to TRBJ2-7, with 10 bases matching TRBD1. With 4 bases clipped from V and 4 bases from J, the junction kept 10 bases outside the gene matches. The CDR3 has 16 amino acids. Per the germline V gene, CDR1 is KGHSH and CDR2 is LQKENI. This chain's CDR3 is CASSLSWDRGVYEQYF. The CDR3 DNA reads TGTGCCAGCTCACTTTCTTGGGACAGGGGAGTGTACGAGCAGTACTTC.

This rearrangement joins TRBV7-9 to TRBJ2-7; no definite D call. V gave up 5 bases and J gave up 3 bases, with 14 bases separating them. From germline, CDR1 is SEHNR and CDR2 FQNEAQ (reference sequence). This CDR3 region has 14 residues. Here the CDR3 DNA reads TGTGCCAGCAGCGACCTGGGCGCCTACTACGAGCAGTACTTC. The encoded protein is CASSDLGAYYEQYF. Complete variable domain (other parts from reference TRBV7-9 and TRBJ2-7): DTGVSQNPRHKITKRGQNVTFRCDPISEHNRLYWYRQTLGQGPEFLTYFQNEAQLEKSRLLSDRFSAERPKGSFSTLEIQRTEQGDSAMYLCASSDLGAYYEQYFGPGTRLTVT.

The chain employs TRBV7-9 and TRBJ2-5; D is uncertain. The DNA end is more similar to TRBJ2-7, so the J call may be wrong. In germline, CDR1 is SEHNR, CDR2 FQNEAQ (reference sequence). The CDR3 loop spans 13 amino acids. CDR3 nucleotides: TGTGCCAGCACCTCTCTCATTACCAACGAGCAGTACTTC. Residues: CASTSLITNEQYF.

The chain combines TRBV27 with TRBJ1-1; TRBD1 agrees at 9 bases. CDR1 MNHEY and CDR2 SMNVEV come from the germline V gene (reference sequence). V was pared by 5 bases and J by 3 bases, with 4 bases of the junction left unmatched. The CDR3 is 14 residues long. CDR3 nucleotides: TGTGCCAGCAGTATCGGGACAGGGTACACTGAAGCTTTCTTT. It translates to CASSIGTGYTEAFF.

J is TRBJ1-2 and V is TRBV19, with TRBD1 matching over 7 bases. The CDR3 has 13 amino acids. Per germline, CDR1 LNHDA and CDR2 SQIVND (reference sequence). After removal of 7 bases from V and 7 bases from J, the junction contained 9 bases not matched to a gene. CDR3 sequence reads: CASILTGQGGYTF. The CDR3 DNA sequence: TGTGCCAGTATCCTGACAGGGCAAGGTGGCTACACCTTC.

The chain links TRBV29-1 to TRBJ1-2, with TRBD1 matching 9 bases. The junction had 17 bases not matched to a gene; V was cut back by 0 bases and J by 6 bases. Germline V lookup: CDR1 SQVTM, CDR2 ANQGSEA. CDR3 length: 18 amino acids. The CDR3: CSVEEWRTGEYSPNGYTF. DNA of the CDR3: TGCAGCGTTGAAGAATGGAGGACAGGGGAATACTCCCCTAATGGCTACACCTTC.

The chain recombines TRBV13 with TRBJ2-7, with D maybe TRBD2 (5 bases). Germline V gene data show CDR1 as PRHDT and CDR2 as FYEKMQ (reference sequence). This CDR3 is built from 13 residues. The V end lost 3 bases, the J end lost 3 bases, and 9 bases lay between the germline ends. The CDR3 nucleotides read TGTGCCAGCAGCTTGGGTGGGAGCTACGAGCAGTACTTC. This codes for CASSLGGSYEQYF.

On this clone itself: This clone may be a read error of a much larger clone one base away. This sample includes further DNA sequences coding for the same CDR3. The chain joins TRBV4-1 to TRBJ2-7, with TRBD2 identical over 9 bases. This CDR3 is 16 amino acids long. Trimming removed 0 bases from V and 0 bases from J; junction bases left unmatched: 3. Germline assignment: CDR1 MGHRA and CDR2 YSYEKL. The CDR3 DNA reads TGCGCCAGCAGCCAAGAACTAGCGGGCCGCTCCTACGAGCAGTACTTC. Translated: CASSQELAGRSYEQYF.

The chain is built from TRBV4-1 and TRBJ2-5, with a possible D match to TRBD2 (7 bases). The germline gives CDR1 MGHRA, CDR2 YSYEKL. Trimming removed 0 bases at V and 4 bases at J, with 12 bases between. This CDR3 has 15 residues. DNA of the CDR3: TGCGCCAGCAGCCAAGAGTTGCGGGGGCCAGAGACCCAGTACTTC. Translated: CASSQELRGPETQYF.

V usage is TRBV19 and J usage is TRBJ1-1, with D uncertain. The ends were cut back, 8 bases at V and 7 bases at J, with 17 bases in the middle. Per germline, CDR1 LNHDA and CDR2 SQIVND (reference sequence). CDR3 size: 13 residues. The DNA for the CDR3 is TGTGCCAGTGCCCCCTCCACTCGTATTGAAGCTTTCTTT. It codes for CASAPSTRIEAFF.

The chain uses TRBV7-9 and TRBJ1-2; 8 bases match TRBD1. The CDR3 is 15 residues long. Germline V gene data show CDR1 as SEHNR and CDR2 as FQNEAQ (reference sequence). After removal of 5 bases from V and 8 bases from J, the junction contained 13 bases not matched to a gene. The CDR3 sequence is CASSPDRGWADGYTF. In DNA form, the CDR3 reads TGTGCCAGCAGCCCTGACAGGGGATGGGCGGACGGCTACACCTTC. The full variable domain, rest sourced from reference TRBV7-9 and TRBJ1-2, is DTGVSQNPRHKITKRGQNVTFRCDPISEHNRLYWYRQTLGQGPEFLTYFQNEAQLEKSRLLSDRFSAERPKGSFSTLEIQRTEQGDSAMYLCASSPDRGWADGYTFGSGTRLTVV.

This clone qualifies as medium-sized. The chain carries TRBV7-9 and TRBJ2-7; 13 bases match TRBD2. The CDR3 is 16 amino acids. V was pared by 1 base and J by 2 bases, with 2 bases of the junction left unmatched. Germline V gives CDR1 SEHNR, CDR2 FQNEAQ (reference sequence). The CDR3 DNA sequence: TGTGCCAGCAGCTTAGGGGGACTAGCGGGACCCTACGAGCAGTACTTC. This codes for CASSLGGLAGPYEQYF.

The CDR3 nucleotides read TGTGCCAGCAGTTCACAATACTACTACGAGCAGTACTTC. Translating it yields CASSSQYYYEQYF. The chain recombines TRBV27 with TRBJ2-7; D remains unclear. The germline CDR1 and CDR2 sequences are MNHEY and SMNVEV (reference sequence). The CDR3 totals 13 residues. V lost 4 bases to trimming and J lost 3 bases, with 10 bases between them.

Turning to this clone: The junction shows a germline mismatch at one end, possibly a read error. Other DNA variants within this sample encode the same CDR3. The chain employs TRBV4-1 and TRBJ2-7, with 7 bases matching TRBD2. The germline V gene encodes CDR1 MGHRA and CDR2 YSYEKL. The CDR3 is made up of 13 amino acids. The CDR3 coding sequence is TGTGCCAGCAGCCAAGCGGGGTCTCCCGAGCAGTACTTC. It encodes CASSQAGSPEQYF.

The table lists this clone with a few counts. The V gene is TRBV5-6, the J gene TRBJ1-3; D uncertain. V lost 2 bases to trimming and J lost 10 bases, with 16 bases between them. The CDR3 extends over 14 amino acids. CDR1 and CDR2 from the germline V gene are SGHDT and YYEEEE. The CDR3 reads CASSLGPDPGTIYF. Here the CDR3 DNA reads TGTGCCAGCAGCTTAGGGCCGGACCCGGGGACCATATATTTT.

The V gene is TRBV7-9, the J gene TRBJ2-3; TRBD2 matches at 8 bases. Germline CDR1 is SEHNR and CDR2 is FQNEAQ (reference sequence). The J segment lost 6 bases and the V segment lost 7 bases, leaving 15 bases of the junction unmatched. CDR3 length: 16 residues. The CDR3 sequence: CASTSLVGTSMDTQYF. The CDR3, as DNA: TGTGCCAGCACTTCCCTTGTTGGGACTAGTATGGATACGCAGTATTTT.

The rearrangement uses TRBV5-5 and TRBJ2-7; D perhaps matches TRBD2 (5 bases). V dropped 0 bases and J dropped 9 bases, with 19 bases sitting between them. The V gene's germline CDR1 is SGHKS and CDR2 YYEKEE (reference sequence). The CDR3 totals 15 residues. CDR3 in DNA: TGTGCCAGCAGCTTGGTTGGTAATCCGAGGGTAGGGCAGTACTTC. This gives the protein CASSLVGNPRVGQYF.

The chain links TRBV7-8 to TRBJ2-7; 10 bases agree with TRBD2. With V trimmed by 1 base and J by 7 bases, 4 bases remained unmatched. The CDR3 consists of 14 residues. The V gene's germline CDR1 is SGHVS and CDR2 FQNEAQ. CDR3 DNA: TGTGCCAGCAGCTTAGAAGCGGGAGGGCGGGAGCAGTACTTC. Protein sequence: CASSLEAGGREQYF.

The CDR3 DNA sequence: TGTGCCAGCAGCTCCCCACAGGGTACGAGCCTTTATAATTCACCCCTCCACTTT. Protein: CASSSPQGTSLYNSPLHF. The rearrangement uses TRBV5-6 and TRBJ1-6; TRBD1 might be the D (6 bases). The length of the CDR3 is 18 residues. The germline V and J ends were trimmed by 3 bases and 4 bases, with 20 bases remaining between them. Germline CDR1 SGHDT, CDR2 YYEEEE. The full variable domain, with the rest looked up from reference TRBV5-6 and TRBJ1-6, is DAGVTQSPTHLIKTRGQQVTLRCSPKSGHDTVSWYQQALGQGPQFIFQYYEEEERQRGNFPDRFSGHQFPNYSSELNVNALLLGDSALYLCASSSPQGTSLYNSPLHFGNGTRLTVT.

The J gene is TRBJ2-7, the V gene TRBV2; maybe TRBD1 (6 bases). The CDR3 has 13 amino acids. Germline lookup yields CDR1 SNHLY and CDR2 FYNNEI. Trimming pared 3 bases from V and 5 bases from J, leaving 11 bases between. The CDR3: CASSDRGWDEQYF. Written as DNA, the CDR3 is TGTGCCAGCAGTGACAGGGGATGGGACGAGCAGTACTTC.